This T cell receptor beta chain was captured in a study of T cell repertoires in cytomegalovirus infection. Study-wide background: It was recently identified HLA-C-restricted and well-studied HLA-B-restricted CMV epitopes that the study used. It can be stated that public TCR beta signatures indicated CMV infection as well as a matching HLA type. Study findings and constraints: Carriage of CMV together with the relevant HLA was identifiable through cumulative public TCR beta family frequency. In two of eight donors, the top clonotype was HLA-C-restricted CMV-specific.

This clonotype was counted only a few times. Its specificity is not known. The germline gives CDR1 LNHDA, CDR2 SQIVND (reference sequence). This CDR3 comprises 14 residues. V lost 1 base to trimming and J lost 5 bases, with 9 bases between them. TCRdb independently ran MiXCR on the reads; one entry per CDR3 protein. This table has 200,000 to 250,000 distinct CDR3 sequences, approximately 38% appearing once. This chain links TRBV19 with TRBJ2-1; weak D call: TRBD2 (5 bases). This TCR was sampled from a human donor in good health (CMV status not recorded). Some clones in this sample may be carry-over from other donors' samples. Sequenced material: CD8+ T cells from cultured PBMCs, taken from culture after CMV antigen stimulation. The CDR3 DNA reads TGTGCCAGTAGTATAGCGGGAATTAACAATGAGCAGTTCTTC. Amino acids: CASSIAGINNEQFF.